These 2 T cell receptor beta chains share one sample of origin, sequenced in a study of beta chain features in type 1 diabetes. Findings and limits, study-wide: Significant though moderate, a shortening of TCRB CDR3s appeared in all four CD4+ subsets of Type 1 diabetes patients.

The authors reverse transcribed all of the isolated RNA, so sequencing captured expressed TCRB transcripts. The repertoire was sequenced with immunoSEQ multiplex PCR; TCRdb's copy has only in-frame clones and lacks some. The top ten clones hold approximately 0.011% of a sample with a few hundred thousand clones, approximately 12% of them seen once. The antigens for these receptors are not known. Material: naive CD4+ T cells from blood. These receptors originate from a woman aged 18-29 years with type 1 diabetes.

This clone came up a few times. In DNA form, the CDR3 reads TGCGCCAGCAGCCATCGTCAGGGGGCCGGAGCCAAAAACATTCAGTACTTC. Its protein product is CASSHRQGAGAKNIQYF. The rearrangement links TRBV4-3 to TRBJ2-4; 8 positions agree with TRBD1. Germline-derived CDR1 and CDR2 are LGHNA and YSLEER. The CDR3 is 17 residues long. V lost 3 bases to trimming and J lost 0 bases; unmatched junction nucleotides: 7.

The chain links TRBV7-2 to TRBJ2-7; maybe TRBD2 (6 bases). V lost 4 bases to trimming and J lost 1 base, with 11 bases between them. Germline V gene sequence: CDR1 SGHTA, CDR2 FQGNSA. This CDR3 is 14 amino acids long. The CDR3: CASSSPAGSYEQYF. The CDR3 DNA sequence: TGTGCCAGCAGCTCCCCGGCGGGATCCTACGAGCAGTACTTC.